This T cell receptor (beta chain) stems from a study of blood T cells in healthy people across ages. General study points: Correlation between TCR beta diversity and naive T cell percentage was strong.

Trimming removed 5 bases from V and 9 bases from J, with 17 bases in between. There are 14 residues in the CDR3. Germline V CDR1 and CDR2: MNHEY, SVGEGT. In this sample, this clonotype turned up a few times. Its target is not known. A sample-barcoded 5' primer and a J-beta primer mix were used in a second PCR of roughly 6 to 11 cycles. All cDNA molecules were each tagged by a template-switch adaptor with 12 random nucleotides. Using its own MiXCR run on the 5' RACE reads, TCRdb lists one record per CDR3 protein. This repertoire shows about 290,000 distinct CDR3 sequences, 27% found once; its top ten account for 29%.

The source of this sequence is a woman in her 70s in good health. Sequenced: blood. This sequence joins TRBV6-2 or TRBV6-3 and TRBJ1-5, with a possible D match to TRBD1 (6 bases). CDR3 DNA: TGTGCCAGCAGTCTATTGGACAGTGGAAGGCCCCAGCATTTT. It is translated as CASSLLDSGRPQHF.